The clone carrying this T cell receptor beta chain appeared a few times. The CDR3 extends over 14 amino acids. This sample is part of a study of blood T cell repertoires in COVID-19. Study background: Specimens from acute and convalescent COVID-19 originated in the United States, Italy and Spain. Nucleic acid was either cDNA or gDNA, and it came from T cells, B-cell-depleted T cells, or PBMCs.

Those enrolled in Seattle joined during active infection and were followed longitudinally afterward. Authors' analysis steps: Quantification of nucleated cells was approximated via reference gene primer amplification. Method: immunoSEQ multiplex PCR; TCRdb's copy keeps in-frame clones and lacks some. The DNA was the basis for D and trimming; V, J and clone size are from that table. This sample has some 70,000 clones, with 65% to 85% found just once. The chain joins TRBV12-2 to TRBJ2-7; the table's D call TRBD2 went unverified against the DNA. TRBV12-2 corresponds to a pseudogene. The source of this sequence is a man between 60 and 70 years old with COVID-19, enrolled during active disease. The material sequenced was peripheral blood. The CDR3 here is CASQTDCNSYEQYF. In DNA, the CDR3 is TGTGCAAGTCAGACCGACTGTAACTCCTACGAGCAGTACTTC.